This record concerns one T cell receptor (beta chain) sequence. These data originate in a study of T-cell reconstitution after alpha-beta-depleted transplantation in children. TCRbeta library construction was performed incorporating unique molecular identifiers. TCRdb analysed the PCR reads with MiXCR anew, one entry per CDR3 protein. The table includes around 480,000 distinct CDR3 sequences, approximately 32% detected once. Per the germline V gene, CDR1 is LNHDA and CDR2 is SQIVND (reference sequence). The ends were cut back, 4 bases at V and 3 bases at J, with 7 bases in the middle. This CDR3 has 13 residues.

The sample consisted of PBMCs from the stem cell graft donor, taken from the stem cell graft. This receptor was obtained from a human donor who donated a stem cell graft to a child with aplastic anemia. V is TRBV19 and J is TRBJ1-5, with D unclear. CDR3 region: CASSTGINQPQHF. In nucleotides, the CDR3 is TGTGCCAGTAGTACAGGTATCAATCAGCCCCAGCATTTT.